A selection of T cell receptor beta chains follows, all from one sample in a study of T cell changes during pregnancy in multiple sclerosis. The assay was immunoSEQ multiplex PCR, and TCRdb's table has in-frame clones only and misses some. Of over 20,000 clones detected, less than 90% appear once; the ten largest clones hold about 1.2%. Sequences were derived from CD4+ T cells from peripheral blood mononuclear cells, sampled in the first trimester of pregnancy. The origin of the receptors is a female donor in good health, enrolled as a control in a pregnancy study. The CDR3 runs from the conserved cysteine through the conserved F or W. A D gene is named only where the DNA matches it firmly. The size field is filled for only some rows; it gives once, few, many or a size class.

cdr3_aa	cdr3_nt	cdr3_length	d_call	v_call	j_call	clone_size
CAIMVGRGAGTGELFF	TGTGCCATCATGGTCGGGCGGGGAGCGGGCACCGGGGAGCTGTTTTTT	16	-	TRBV10-3	TRBJ2-2	-
CASSRDRNNYGYTF	TGTGCCAGCAGCCGGGACAGAAATAACTATGGCTACACCTTC	14	TRBD1	TRBV7-2	TRBJ1-2	-
CASSFLQAGLNGYTF	TGTGCCAGCAGCTTTCTCCAGGCGGGGTTGAATGGCTACACCTTC	15	-	TRBV7-2	TRBJ1-2	once
CASRGDRVNNQPQHF	TGTGCCAGTAGAGGGGACAGGGTTAACAATCAGCCCCAGCATTTT	15	TRBD1	TRBV19	TRBJ1-5	-
CASSPSGGGLNEQFF	TGTGCCAGCAGCCCTAGCGGGGGGGGATTAAATGAGCAGTTCTTC	15	TRBD2	TRBV11-2	TRBJ2-1	-
CASSGGAQAGEPTDTQYF	TGTGCCAGCTCCGGGGGGGCTCAAGCGGGAGAGCCCACAGATACGCAGTATTTT	18	TRBD2	TRBV9	TRBJ2-3	-
CASSVGQGGYEQYF	TGTGCCAGCAGCGTGGGACAGGGTGGATACGAGCAGTACTTC	14	TRBD1	TRBV5-4	TRBJ2-7	-
CASSSGTSGATGELFF	TGTGCCAGTAGTTCTGGGACTAGCGGGGCCACCGGGGAGCTGTTTTTT	16	TRBD2	TRBV19	TRBJ2-2	-
CATSSKKGRATYNEQFF	TGTGCCACCAGCAGTAAAAAAGGCAGGGCTACCTACAATGAGCAGTTCTTC	17	-	TRBV15	TRBJ2-1	once
CASSSLAGGVGTDTQYF	TGTGCCAGCAGTTCACTAGCGGGAGGGGTGGGCACAGATACGCAGTATTTT	17	TRBD2	TRBV27	TRBJ2-3	-
CAIPVRGPLREQYF	TGTGCCATACCCGTGCGGGGGCCACTACGGGAGCAGTACTTC	14	-	TRBV27	TRBJ2-7	-
CASRQGVGGGELFF	TGTGCCAGCAGACAGGGGGTTGGGGGCGGGGAGCTGTTTTTT	14	TRBD1	TRBV6-6	TRBJ2-2	once
CASTTGGTGIQETQYF	TGTGCCAGCACCACCGGCGGAACAGGCATTCAAGAGACCCAGTACTTC	16	-	TRBV5-4	TRBJ2-5	-
CASSRQGANTEAFF	TGTGCCAGCTCACGTCAGGGGGCAAACACTGAAGCTTTCTTT	14	TRBD1	TRBV18	TRBJ1-1	-
CASSLGGGVHEQYF	TGTGCCAGCAGCTTAGGCGGGGGTGTGCACGAGCAGTACTTC	14	TRBD2	TRBV11-3	TRBJ2-7	-
CASSLRPGAASGANVLTF	TGTGCCAGCAGCTTACGCCCAGGGGCGGCCTCTGGGGCCAACGTCCTGACTTTC	18	-	TRBV5-6	TRBJ2-6	-
CSIVVAGGWYEQFF	TGCAGCATCGTTGTAGCGGGAGGTTGGTATGAGCAGTTCTTC	14	TRBD2	TRBV29-1	TRBJ2-1	-
CARSEGGASVGNQPQHF	TGCGCCAGATCCGAGGGAGGGGCCAGTGTGGGAAATCAGCCCCAGCATTTT	17	-	TRBV5-1	TRBJ1-5	-
CASSPKGQNYGYTF	TGTGCCAGCTCACCAAAGGGACAGAACTATGGCTACACCTTC	14	TRBD1	TRBV18	TRBJ1-2	-
CASTLGDSRLKPQHF	TGTGCCAGCACACTTGGGGACAGCCGATTGAAGCCCCAGCATTTT	15	TRBD1	TRBV28	TRBJ1-5	-
CAWSVETNCYTF	TGTGCCTGGAGTGTCGAGACAAATTGCTACACCTTC	12	-	TRBV30	TRBJ1-2	-
CASSLVEGNEQYF	TGCGCCAGCAGCTTGGTGGAGGGTAACGAGCAGTACTTC	13	-	TRBV5-1	TRBJ2-7	-
CASSATGTANTEAFF	TGTGCCAGCAGCGCCACCGGGACAGCTAACACTGAAGCTTTCTTT	15	TRBD1	TRBV7-9	TRBJ1-1	-
CASSRGSGGVNEQFF	TGTGCCAGTAGTCGTGGTAGCGGGGGGGTTAATGAGCAGTTCTTC	15	TRBD2	TRBV19	TRBJ2-1	-
CASSLGGTGGLSYEQYF	TGTGCCAGCAGCTTAGGCGGGACAGGGGGCCTTTCCTACGAGCAGTACTTC	17	TRBD1	TRBV11-2	TRBJ2-7	-
CASRGNRASGTSDGEQFF	TGTGCCAGCAGGGGGAATAGGGCTAGCGGGACTTCCGATGGGGAGCAGTTCTTC	18	TRBD2	TRBV2	TRBJ2-1	-
CATPGGQETQYF	TGTGCCACCCCTGGCGGCCAAGAGACCCAGTACTTC	12	-	TRBV27	TRBJ2-5	-
CASTQPGTGFNEQYF	TGTGCCAGCACCCAGCCCGGGACAGGGTTCAACGAGCAGTACTTC	15	TRBD1	TRBV6-1	TRBJ2-7	-
CASSPGQARSEKLFF	TGTGCCAGCAGCCCCGGACAGGCGAGGAGTGAAAAACTGTTTTTT	15	TRBD1	TRBV5-4	TRBJ1-4	-
CASSVEKTAAYNEQFF	TGTGCCAGCAGCGTAGAAAAAACAGCAGCCTACAATGAGCAGTTCTTC	16	-	TRBV9	TRBJ2-1	-
CASSTRGARYEQYF	TGTGCCAGTAGTACGCGGGGGGCCCGGTACGAGCAGTACTTC	14	TRBD2	TRBV19	TRBJ2-7	-
CASSPTPYNEQYF	TGTGCCAGCAGCCCAACCCCTTACAACGAGCAGTACTTC	13	-	TRBV9	TRBJ2-7	-
CASSLSGGAPNSPLHF	TGTGCCAGCAGCTTATCTGGAGGGGCGCCCAATTCACCCCTCCACTTT	16	-	TRBV7-3	TRBJ1-6	few
CASSIRVLGTEAFF	TGTGCCAGCAGCATCAGGGTTTTGGGGACTGAAGCTTTCTTT	14	-	TRBV13	TRBJ1-1	few
CASSETEYGYTF	TGTGCCAGCAGCGAAACAGAGTATGGCTACACCTTC	12	-	TRBV7-3	TRBJ1-2	medium-sized
CASSLGTGLSPLHF	TGCGCCAGCAGCTTGGGGACAGGGCTTTCACCCCTCCACTTT	14	TRBD1	TRBV5-1	TRBJ1-6	-
CASSLAGGLNTEAFF	TGCGCCAGCAGCTTGGCAGGGGGCTTGAACACTGAAGCTTTCTTT	15	TRBD1	TRBV5-1	TRBJ1-1	-
CASSKRTGRINYGYTF	TGTGCCAGTAGTAAAAGGACAGGGAGAATAAACTATGGCTACACCTTC	16	TRBD1	TRBV19	TRBJ1-2	-
CASSQTGGKDEQYF	TGTGCCAGCAGCCAGACAGGGGGGAAAGACGAGCAGTACTTC	14	TRBD1	TRBV11-3	TRBJ2-7	-
CASSPGTSGGAMRETQYF	TGTGCCAGCAGCCCTGGGACTAGCGGGGGGGCGATGCGAGAGACCCAGTACTTC	18	TRBD2	TRBV5-4	TRBJ2-5	-
CATGTETQYF	TGTGCCACGGGTACGGAGACCCAGTACTTC	10	-	TRBV6-6	TRBJ2-5	-
CASSLTDTQYF	TGTGCCAGCAGTTTAACAGATACGCAGTATTTT	11	-	TRBV25-1	TRBJ2-3	-
CASSTKRGRDQPQHF	TGTGCCAGCAGCACCAAGCGAGGGAGGGATCAGCCCCAGCATTTT	15	-	TRBV7-2	TRBJ1-5	-
CASSWQGVQETQYF	TGCGCCAGCAGTTGGCAGGGGGTGCAAGAGACCCAGTACTTC	14	TRBD1	TRBV5-1	TRBJ2-5	-
CASSRGGPEETQYF	TGTGCCAGCAGCCGGGGGGGGCCCGAAGAGACCCAGTACTTC	14	-	TRBV4-2	TRBJ2-5	-
CASSLIPSSEQYF	TGTGCCAGCAGCCTCATCCCCAGTTCCGAGCAGTACTTC	13	-	TRBV14	TRBJ2-7	-
CASSSHRASNSPLHF	TGTGCCAGCAGCTCTCACAGGGCTAGTAATTCACCCCTCCACTTT	15	-	TRBV7-2	TRBJ1-6	-
CASSLSPSGPSYEQYF	TGCGCCAGCAGCTTGTCACCTAGCGGTCCCTCCTACGAGCAGTACTTC	16	TRBD2	TRBV5-1	TRBJ2-7	-
CASSLEPGVGNTIYF	TGTGCCAGCAGCTTAGAACCGGGGGTCGGAAACACCATATATTTT	15	-	TRBV11-2	TRBJ1-3	-
CASSQEVVSSGNTIYF	TGCGCCAGCAGCCAAGAGGTGGTTAGCTCTGGAAACACCATATATTTT	16	-	TRBV5-1	TRBJ1-3	-
CASSYQFEAFF	TGTGCCAGCAGTTATCAGTTTGAAGCTTTCTTT	11	-	TRBV28	TRBJ1-1	-